The clone carrying this T cell receptor (beta chain) was picked up many times. Its specificity is not known. The sample is drawn from a study of T cells in Graves' hyperthyroidism and ophthalmopathy. The CDR3 sequence is 13 residues long. Trimming cost V 6 bases and J 7 bases, with 12 bases left between them. Orbital computed tomography, thyroid ultrasound, serum thyroxine and TRAb, and clinical symptoms together informed the diagnoses. TCR beta CDR3 regions were amplified from RNA. TCR CDR3 regions were first amplified by RT-PCR with HTBI primers. TCRdb itself ran the multiplex PCR reads through MiXCR, one entry per CDR3 protein. Of around 280,000 distinct CDR3 sequences detected, 12% to 15% appear once; the ten largest clones hold 7% to 9.5%. General study results and limits: A 13 V-J model separated ophthalmopathy from stable hyperthyroidism.

This chain uses TRBV12-3 or TRBV12-4 with TRBJ1-4; unclear D gene. Sample: blood. This receptor was obtained from a woman aged 40 to 50 with Graves' hyperthyroidism. CDR3 region: CASSPLFPEKLFF. The CDR3 DNA sequence: TGTGCCAGCAGCCCACTTTTCCCTGAAAAACTGTTTTTT.